The 20 T cell receptor beta chains in this list originate from one sample, sequenced in a study of monozygotic twins with inflammatory bowel disease (dated by TCRdb to between 2018 and 2021). Libraries were built with 5' RACE. The listed sequencing device is Illumina HiSeq 2500. Reads reprocessed by TCRdb are summarized as one entry per CDR3 protein sequence, and DNA is absent. The record for this sample contains fewer than 550,000 distinct CDR3 sequences. 2% to 3% of the sample is held by the ten biggest clonotypes. The sequencing sample was made of blood. The receptors were gathered from a human donor with ulcerative colitis or Crohn's disease, or a healthy co-twin of an affected twin (not recorded which).

The J gene is TRBJ1-5, the V gene TRBV5-5; TCRdb names TRBD1, which stays unverified in the absence of DNA. The CDR3 runs to 17 residues. CDR1 is SGHKS and CDR2 is YYEKEE in the germline V gene (reference sequence). CDR3 region: CASSYREGQGRLQPQHF.

The chain couples TRBV18 to TRBJ1-3; TCRdb calls TRBD1, which cannot be checked without DNA. Germline-derived CDR1 and CDR2 are KGHSH and LQKENI. There are 17 residues in the CDR3. CDR3 residues: CASSPPGKSGSGNTIYF.

The V call is TRBV29-1, the J call TRBJ1-1. This CDR3 region has 12 residues. CDR1 and CDR2 from the germline V gene are SQVTM and ANQGSEA. The CDR3 spells CSVVRTSTEAFF.

V gene TRBV27 combines with J gene TRBJ1-2; the TCRdb D gene call, TRBD1, has no DNA to confirm it. The CDR3 extends over 16 amino acids. CDR1 is MNHEY, CDR2 SMNVEV, per germline (reference sequence). The CDR3 loop is CASSLEPGTGNYGYTF.

V gene TRBV24-1 combines with J gene TRBJ1-1; absent DNA, TCRdb's TRBD1 call cannot be checked. CDR1 KGHDR and CDR2 SFDVKD come from the germline V gene. This CDR3 comprises 15 residues. CDR3 amino acids: CATSDPGRGDAEAFF.

The chain is built from TRBV10-3 and TRBJ2-7; TCRdb outputs TRBD1, but without DNA this stays unchecked. The CDR3 contains 14 residues. Germline lookup yields CDR1 ENHRY and CDR2 SYGVKD. The CDR3 is CAISGQGLSYEQYF.

The CDR3 is CASSESGKETQYF. The chain carries TRBV2 and TRBJ2-5. This CDR3 region has 13 residues. Germline V gives CDR1 SNHLY, CDR2 FYNNEI.

This chain uses TRBV9 with TRBJ2-1; no DNA is available, so the TRBD2 call from TCRdb remains unchecked. The germline V gene encodes CDR1 SGDLS and CDR2 YYNGEE. CDR3 length equals 13 residues. The CDR3 reads CASSFREYNEQFF.

This rearrangement joins TRBV15 to TRBJ1-2. The CDR3 is 13 amino acids. The V gene's germline CDR1 is LNHNV and CDR2 YYDKDF (reference sequence). CDR3 in amino acids: CATSRDQPYGYTF.

V and J are TRBV7-9 and TRBJ2-1; the TCRdb D gene call, TRBD2, has no DNA to confirm it. The germline V gene encodes CDR1 SEHNR and CDR2 FQNEAQ (reference sequence). This CDR3 is 17 amino acids long. CDR3 loop: CASSSSSGLAFKNEQFF.

The chain recombines TRBV20-1 with TRBJ2-7; the TCRdb D gene call, TRBD2, has no DNA to confirm it. Germline CDR1 DFQATT, CDR2 SNEGSKA (reference sequence). The length of the CDR3 is 15 residues. The CDR3 here is CSASGTSGTAYEQYF.

The genes are TRBV6-4 and TRBJ1-2; lacking DNA, the TRBD1 call made by TCRdb goes unchecked. This CDR3 is built from 12 residues. The germline CDR1 and CDR2 sequences are MRHNA and SNTAGT. The CDR3 loop is CASSDRGYGYTF.

This rearrangement joins TRBV20-1 to TRBJ2-1; the D gene TCRdb calls, TRBD1, cannot be checked with no DNA. Germline V gene data show CDR1 as DFQATT and CDR2 as SNEGSKA (reference sequence). The length of the CDR3 is 14 residues. This chain's CDR3 is CSASGGGAWNEQFF.

This chain joins TRBV10-3 and TRBJ1-1. Germline CDR1 is ENHRY and CDR2 is SYGVKD. CDR3 size: 13 residues. This CDR3 reads CAISEIGNTEAFF.

V and J are TRBV5-1 and TRBJ2-5; TCRdb reports TRBD1, a call that lacks DNA to check it against. CDR3 length: 14 amino acids. Germline CDR1 is SGHRS and CDR2 is YFSETQ. The CDR3 reads CASSLVGAGETQYF.

This chain uses TRBV7-9 with TRBJ2-1; TCRdb's D call of TRBD2 is untestable without DNA. The CDR3 has 16 residues. The germline CDR1 and CDR2 sequences are SEHNR and FQNEAQ (reference sequence). CDR3 sequence reads: CASSLSVLAGDNEQFF.

V usage is TRBV30 and J usage is TRBJ2-5; TCRdb's D call, TRBD1, is unchecked because there is no DNA. The CDR3 is made up of 15 amino acids. From germline, CDR1 is GTSNPN and CDR2 SVGIG (reference sequence). Here the CDR3 reads CAWRGGSGPKETQYF.

V gene TRBV10-2 combines with J gene TRBJ1-2. This CDR3 spans 12 amino acids. Germline V gene sequence: CDR1 WSHSY, CDR2 SAAADI. CDR3 sequence: CATWTGGDGYTF.

The J gene is TRBJ2-6, the V gene TRBV19; the TCRdb call, TRBD1, lacks DNA for checking. The CDR3 is 18 residues long. Per germline, CDR1 LNHDA and CDR2 SQIVND (reference sequence). CDR3: CASSIRTDVGSGANVLTF.

This rearrangement joins TRBV28 to TRBJ2-7; TCRdb outputs TRBD1, but without DNA this stays unchecked. The germline V gene encodes CDR1 MDHEN and CDR2 SYDVKM. The CDR3 length is 16 residues. The CDR3 loop reads CASSLIAGTGGREQYF.